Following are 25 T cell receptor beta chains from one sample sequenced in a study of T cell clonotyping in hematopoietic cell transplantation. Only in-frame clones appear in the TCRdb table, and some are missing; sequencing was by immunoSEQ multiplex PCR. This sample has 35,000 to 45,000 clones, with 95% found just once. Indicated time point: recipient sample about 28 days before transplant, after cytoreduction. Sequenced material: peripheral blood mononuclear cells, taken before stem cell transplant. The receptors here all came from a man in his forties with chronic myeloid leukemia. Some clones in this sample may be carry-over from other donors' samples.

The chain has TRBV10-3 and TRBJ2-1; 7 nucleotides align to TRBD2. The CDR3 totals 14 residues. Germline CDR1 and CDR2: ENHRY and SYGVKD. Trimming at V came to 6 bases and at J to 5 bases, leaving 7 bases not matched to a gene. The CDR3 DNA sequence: TGTGCCATCAGCGCCGGGACTATGAACAATGAGCAGTTCTTC. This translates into CAISAGTMNNEQFF.

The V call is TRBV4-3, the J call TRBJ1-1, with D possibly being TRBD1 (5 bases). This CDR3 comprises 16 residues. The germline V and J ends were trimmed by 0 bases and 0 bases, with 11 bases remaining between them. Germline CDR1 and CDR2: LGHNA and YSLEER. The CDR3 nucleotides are TGCGCCAGCAGCCAAGATCTTCAGGGAATGAACACTGAAGCTTTCTTT. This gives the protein CASSQDLQGMNTEAFF.

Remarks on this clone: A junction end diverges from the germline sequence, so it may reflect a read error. The CDR3 protein is CASSLGTDRGANVLTF. CDR3 in DNA: TGTGCCAGCAGCCTAGGGACTGACCGGGGGGCCAACGTCCTGACTTTC. V gene TRBV13 combines with J gene TRBJ2-6; the D gene is possibly TRBD2 (6 bases). The length of the CDR3 is 16 residues. Germline-derived CDR1 and CDR2 are PRHDT and FYEKMQ (reference sequence). The full variable domain, in which reference TRBV13 and TRBJ2-6 provide the parts outside the CDR3, is AAGVIQSPRHLIKEKRETATLKCYPIPRHDTVYWYQQGPGQDPQFLISFYEKMQSDKGSIPDRFSAQQFSDYHSELNMSSLELGDSALYFCASSLGTDRGANVLTFGAGSRLTVL.

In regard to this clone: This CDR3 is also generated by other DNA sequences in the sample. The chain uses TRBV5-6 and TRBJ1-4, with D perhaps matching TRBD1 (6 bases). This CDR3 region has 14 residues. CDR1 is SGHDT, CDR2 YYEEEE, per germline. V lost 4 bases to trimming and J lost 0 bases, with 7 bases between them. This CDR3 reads CASSPGATNEKLFF. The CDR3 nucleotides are TGTGCCAGCAGCCCAGGGGCAACTAATGAAAAACTGTTTTTT.

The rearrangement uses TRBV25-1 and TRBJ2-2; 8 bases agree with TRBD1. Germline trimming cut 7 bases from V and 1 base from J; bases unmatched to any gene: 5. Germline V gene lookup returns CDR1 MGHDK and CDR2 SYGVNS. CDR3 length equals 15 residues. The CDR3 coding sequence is TGTGCCAGCACCACCGGGACAGGGAACACCGGGGAGCTGTTTTTT. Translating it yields CASTTGTGNTGELFF.

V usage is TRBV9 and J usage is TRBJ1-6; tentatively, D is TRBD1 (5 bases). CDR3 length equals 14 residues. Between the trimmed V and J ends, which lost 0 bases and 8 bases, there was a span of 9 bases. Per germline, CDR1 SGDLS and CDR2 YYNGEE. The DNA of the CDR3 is TGTGCCAGCAGCGTAGCTGGAGGGGATTCACCCCTCCACTTT. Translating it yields CASSVAGGDSPLHF.

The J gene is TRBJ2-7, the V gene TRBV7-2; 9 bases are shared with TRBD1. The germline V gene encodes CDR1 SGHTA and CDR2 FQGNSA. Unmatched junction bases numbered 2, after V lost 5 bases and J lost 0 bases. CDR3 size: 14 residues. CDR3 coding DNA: TGTGCCAGCAGCCGGGACAGGGCCTCCTACGAGCAGTACTTC. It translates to CASSRDRASYEQYF.

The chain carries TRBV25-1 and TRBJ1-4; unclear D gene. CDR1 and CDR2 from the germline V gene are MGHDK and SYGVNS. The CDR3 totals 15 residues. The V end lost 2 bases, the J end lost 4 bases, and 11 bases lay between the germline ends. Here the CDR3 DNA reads TGTGCCAGCAGTGAAAACAGAGCCATTAATGAAAAACTGTTTTTT. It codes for CASSENRAINEKLFF.

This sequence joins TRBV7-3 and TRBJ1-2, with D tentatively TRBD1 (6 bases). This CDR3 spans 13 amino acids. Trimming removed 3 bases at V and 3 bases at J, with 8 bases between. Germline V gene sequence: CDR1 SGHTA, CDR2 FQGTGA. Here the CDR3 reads CASSLTGDYGYTF. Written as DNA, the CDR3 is TGTGCCAGCAGCTTGACAGGAGACTATGGCTACACCTTC. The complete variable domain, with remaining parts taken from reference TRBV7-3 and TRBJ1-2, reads GAGVSQTPSNKVTEKGKYVELRCDPISGHTALYWYRQSLGQGPEFLIYFQGTGAADDSGLPNDRFFAVRPEGSVSTLKIQRTERGDSAVYLCASSLTGDYGYTFGSGTRLTVV.

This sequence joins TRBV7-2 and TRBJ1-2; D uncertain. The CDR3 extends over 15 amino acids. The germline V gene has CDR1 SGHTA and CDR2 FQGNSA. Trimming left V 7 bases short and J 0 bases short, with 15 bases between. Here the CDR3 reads CASTPGAEANYGYTF. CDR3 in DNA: TGTGCCAGCACCCCCGGAGCGGAAGCTAACTATGGCTACACCTTC.

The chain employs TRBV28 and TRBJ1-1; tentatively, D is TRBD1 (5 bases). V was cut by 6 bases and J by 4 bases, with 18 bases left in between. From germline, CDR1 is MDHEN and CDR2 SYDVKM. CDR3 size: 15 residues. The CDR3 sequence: CASRPGGDLITEAFF. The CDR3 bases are TGTGCCAGCAGGCCGGGGGGGGATCTGATCACTGAAGCTTTCTTT. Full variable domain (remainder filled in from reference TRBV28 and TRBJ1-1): DVKVTQSSRYLVKRTGEKVFLECVQDMDHENMFWYRQDPGLGLRLIYFSYDVKMKEKGDIPEGYSVSREKKERFSLILESASTNQTSMYLCASRPGGDLITEAFFGQGTRLTVV.

The CDR3 spells CASSLGGDGYTF. CDR3 nucleotide sequence: TGTGCCAGCAGTTTGGGAGGGGATGGCTACACCTTC. The chain recombines TRBV28 with TRBJ1-2; TRBD1 might be the D (5 bases). V lost 3 bases and J 6 bases, leaving 8 bases between the germline ends. Germline CDR1 is MDHEN and CDR2 is SYDVKM. The CDR3 has 12 residues.

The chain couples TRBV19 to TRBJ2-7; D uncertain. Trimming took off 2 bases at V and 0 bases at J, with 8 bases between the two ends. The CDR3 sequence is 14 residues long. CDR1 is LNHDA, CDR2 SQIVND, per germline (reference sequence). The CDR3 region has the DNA TGTGCCAGTAGTATAACGGCTAGCTCCTACGAGCAGTACTTC. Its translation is CASSITASSYEQYF. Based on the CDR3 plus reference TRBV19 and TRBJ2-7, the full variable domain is DGGITQSPKYLFRKEGQNVTLSCEQNLNHDAMYWYRQDPGQGLRLIYYSQIVNDFQKGDIAEGYSVSREKKESFPLTVTSAQKNPTAFYLCASSITASSYEQYFGPGTRLTVT.

CDR3 nucleotides: TGTGCCAGCAGCAAAGCGCCAGGGGACGGCAATCAGCCCCAGCATTTT. Its protein product is CASSKAPGDGNQPQHF. The chain recombines TRBV21-1 with TRBJ1-5; the D call TRBD1 from the table was never checked on the DNA. TRBV21-1 is a known pseudogene. This CDR3 spans 16 amino acids.

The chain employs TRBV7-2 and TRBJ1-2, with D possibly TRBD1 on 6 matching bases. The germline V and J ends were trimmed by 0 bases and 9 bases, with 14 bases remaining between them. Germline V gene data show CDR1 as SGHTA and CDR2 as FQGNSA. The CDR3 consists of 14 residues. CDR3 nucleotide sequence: TGTGCCAGCAGCTTAGCGGAGGCAGGGGAGAGCTACACCTTC. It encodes CASSLAEAGESYTF. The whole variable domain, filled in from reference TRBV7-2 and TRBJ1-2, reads GAGVSQSPSNKVTEKGKDVELRCDPISGHTALYWYRQSLGQGLEFLIYFQGNSAPDKSGLPSDRFSAERTGGSVSTLTIQRTQQEDSAVYLCASSLAEAGESYTFGSGTRLTVV.

DNA for the CDR3: TGTGCCAGCACCCGATGGGGGGGTAACTATGGCTACACCTTC. Protein: CASTRWGGNYGYTF. The chain couples TRBV5-8 to TRBJ1-2; D may be TRBD1 (5 bases). The CDR3 has 14 amino acids. V lost 6 bases, J lost 1 base, and 13 bases lay in between. CDR1 and CDR2 (germline): SGHTS, YDEGEE.

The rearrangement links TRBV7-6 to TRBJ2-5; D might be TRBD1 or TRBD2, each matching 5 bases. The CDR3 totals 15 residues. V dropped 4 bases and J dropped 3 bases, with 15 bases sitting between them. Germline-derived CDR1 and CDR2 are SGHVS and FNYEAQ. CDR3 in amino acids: CASSSGGAGEETQYF. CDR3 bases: TGTGCCAGCAGCTCTGGGGGTGCGGGCGAAGAGACCCAGTACTTC.

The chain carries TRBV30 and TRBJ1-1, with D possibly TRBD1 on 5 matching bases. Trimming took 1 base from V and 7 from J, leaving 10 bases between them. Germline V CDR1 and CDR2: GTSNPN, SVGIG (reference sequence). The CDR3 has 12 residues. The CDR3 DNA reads TGTGCCTGGAGTGGGGGGGTTGGTGAAGCTTTCTTT. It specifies CAWSGGVGEAFF.

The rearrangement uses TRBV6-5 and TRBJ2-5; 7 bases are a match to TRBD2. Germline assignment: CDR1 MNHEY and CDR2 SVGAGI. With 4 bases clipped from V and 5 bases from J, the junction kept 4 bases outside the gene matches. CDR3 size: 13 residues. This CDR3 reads CASSFGGSETQYF. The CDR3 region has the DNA TGTGCCAGCAGTTTCGGGGGGTCGGAGACCCAGTACTTC.

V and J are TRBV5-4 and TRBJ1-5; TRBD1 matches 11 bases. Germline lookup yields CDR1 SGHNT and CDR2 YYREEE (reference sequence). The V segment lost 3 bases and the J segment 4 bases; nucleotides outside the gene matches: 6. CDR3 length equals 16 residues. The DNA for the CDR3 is TGTGCCAGCAGCTCAACCGGACAGGGGGCGAATCAGCCCCAGCATTTT. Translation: CASSSTGQGANQPQHF.

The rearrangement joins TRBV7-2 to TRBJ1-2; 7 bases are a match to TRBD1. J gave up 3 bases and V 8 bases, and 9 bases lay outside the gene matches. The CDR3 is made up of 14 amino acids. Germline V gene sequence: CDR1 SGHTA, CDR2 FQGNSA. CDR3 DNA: TGTGCCAGCGTACTCGACAGGGTCGACTATGGCTACACCTTC. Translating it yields CASVLDRVDYGYTF. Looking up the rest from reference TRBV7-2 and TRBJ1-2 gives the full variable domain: GAGVSQSPSNKVTEKGKDVELRCDPISGHTALYWYRQSLGQGLEFLIYFQGNSAPDKSGLPSDRFSAERTGGSVSTLTIQRTQQEDSAVYLCASVLDRVDYGYTFGSGTRLTVV.

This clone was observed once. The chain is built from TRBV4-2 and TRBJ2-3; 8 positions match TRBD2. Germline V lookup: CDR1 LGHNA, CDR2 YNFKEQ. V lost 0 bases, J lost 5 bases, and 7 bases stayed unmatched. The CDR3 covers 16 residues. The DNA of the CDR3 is TGTGCCAGCAGCCAAGATCCGGGGGGGAAGGGAGATACGCAGTATTTT. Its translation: CASSQDPGGKGDTQYF.

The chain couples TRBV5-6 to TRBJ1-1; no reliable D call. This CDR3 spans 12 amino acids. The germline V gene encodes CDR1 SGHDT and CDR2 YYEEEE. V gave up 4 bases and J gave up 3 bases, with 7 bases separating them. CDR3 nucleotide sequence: TGTGCCAGCAGCCTCGGGTACACTGAAGCTTTCTTT. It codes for CASSLGYTEAFF. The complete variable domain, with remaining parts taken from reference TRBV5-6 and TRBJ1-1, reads DAGVTQSPTHLIKTRGQQVTLRCSPKSGHDTVSWYQQALGQGPQFIFQYYEEEERQRGNFPDRFSGHQFPNYSSELNVNALLLGDSALYLCASSLGYTEAFFGQGTRLTVV.

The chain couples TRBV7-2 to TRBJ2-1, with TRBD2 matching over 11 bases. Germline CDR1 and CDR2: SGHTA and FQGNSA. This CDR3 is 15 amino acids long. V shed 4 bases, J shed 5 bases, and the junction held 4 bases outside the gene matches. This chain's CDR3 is CASSSTSGANNEQFF. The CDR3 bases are TGTGCCAGCAGCTCGACTAGCGGGGCGAACAATGAGCAGTTCTTC.

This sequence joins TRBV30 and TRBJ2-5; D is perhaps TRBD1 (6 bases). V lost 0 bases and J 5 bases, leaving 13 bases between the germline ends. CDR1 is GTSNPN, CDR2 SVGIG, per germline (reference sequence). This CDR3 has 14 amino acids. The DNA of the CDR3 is TGTGCCTGGAGTGTCTCAGGGGCAGGGGAGACCCAGTACTTC. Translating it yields CAWSVSGAGETQYF.